These 2 T cell receptor beta chains were all obtained from the same sample, sequenced in a study of identical twins. MiXCR was run by TCRdb on the 5' RACE reads, yielding one entry per CDR3 protein. The table shows approximately 600,000 distinct CDR3 sequences, with 9% to 10% occurring only once. This same sample was also taken into another study, of yellow fever vaccine responses in identical twins.

Source material: PBMCs. These receptor sequences come from a woman aged 18-29 years in good health.

This clonotype came up a few times. The chain has TRBV7-9 and TRBJ2-1; 8 nucleotides line up with TRBD1. After removal of 2 bases from V and 8 bases from J, the junction contained 8 bases not matched to a gene. CDR1 is SEHNR, CDR2 FQNEAQ, per germline (reference sequence). This CDR3 comprises 15 residues. The CDR3, as DNA: TGTGCCAGCAGCTTATGGGCAGGGGGCAGCGATGAGCAGTTCTTC. Encoded protein: CASSLWAGGSDEQFF.

The table lists this clonotype with many counts. V gene TRBV7-9 combines with J gene TRBJ2-3; no clear D. CDR1 and CDR2 (germline): SEHNR, FQNEAQ (reference sequence). Trimming took 1 base from V and 8 from J, leaving 13 bases between them. The CDR3 loop spans 14 amino acids. CDR3 bases: TGTGCCAGCAGCTTAGGGGCTCAGGTTGTTACGCAGTATTTT. As protein: CASSLGAQVVTQYF.